This TCR beta chain was retrieved from a study of CD8+ T cells in alopecia areata. General observations from the study: Sequencing of scalp samples also captures resident alphabeta T cells of normal skin.

The length of the CDR3 is 15 residues. Per the germline V gene, CDR1 is SGHDT and CDR2 is YYEEEE. The ends were cut back, 4 bases at V and 2 bases at J, with 16 bases in the middle. Reverse transcription of extracted RNA yielded cDNA, which provided the sequencing template. This table comes from immunoSEQ multiplex PCR, and its TCRdb copy is limited to in-frame clones, with some not included. Here the sample spans around 190,000 clones, approximately 53% being singletons. Of note for this clone: Its antigen is as yet unknown.

The clonotype originates from a human donor in good health. The sequenced material came from CD8+ T cells sorted from blood. This chain connects TRBV5-6 to TRBJ2-7; tentative D call: TRBD2 (5 bases). CDR3 nucleotide sequence: TGTGCCAGCAGCGTGACTCAAACAGCGGCCTACGAGCAGTACTTC. Translated: CASSVTQTAAYEQYF.